A selection of T cell receptor beta chains follows, all from one sample in a study of shared clonotypes between healthy human individuals. Using immunoSEQ multiplex PCR, the repertoire was profiled, and TCRdb retains in-frame clones only, with some absent. The table records about 640,000 clones, approximately 75% of them present only once. The specimen sequenced was memory CD4+ T cells sorted from blood. These receptors all come from a woman in her 30s in good health. CDR3s include the opening cysteine and the closing phenylalanine or tryptophan. A D gene is named only where the DNA matches it firmly. Clone size is given for some rows only: seen once, a few or many times, or a class if the clone is expanded.

D	J	V	size	DNA	CDR3
NA	TRBJ1-5	TRBV5-8	NA	TGTGCCAGCAGCTTGGTAAGGGGGCAGCCCCAGCATTTT	CASSLVRGQPQHF
NA	TRBJ1-4	TRBV19	few	TGTGCCAGTAGTCCTCAGGGCTTTGGTGAAAAACTGTTTTTT	CASSPQGFGEKLFF
NA	TRBJ1-4	TRBV5-8	NA	TGTGCCAGCACCGCCATGGGGCAGAGTTCAACTAATGAAAAACTGTTTTTT	CASTAMGQSSTNEKLFF
TRBD2	TRBJ2-1	TRBV28	NA	TGTGCCAGCAGTTTCCCTCTGCTAGCGGAATCCTACAATGAGCAGTTCTTC	CASSFPLLAESYNEQFF
NA	TRBJ1-3	TRBV18	NA	TGTGCCAGCTCACCGGTCGGCGGAGATGGAAACACCATATATTTT	CASSPVGGDGNTIYF
NA	TRBJ2-2	TRBV30	NA	TGTGCCTGGAGTTCGCCCGCGAACACCGGGGAGCTGTTTTTT	CAWSSPANTGELFF
TRBD1	TRBJ2-5	TRBV7-9	NA	TGTGCCAGCAGCTCATTAGGTTATTTTGGGACAGGGGGGGAAGAGACCCAGTACTTC	CASSSLGYFGTGGEETQYF
TRBD2	TRBJ2-5	TRBV6-6	NA	TGTGCCAGCAGTCCGGGGCTAGCGGGACGGGAGACCCAGTACTTC	CASSPGLAGRETQYF
NA	TRBJ2-3	TRBV6-6	NA	TGTGCCAGCAGGATTGGCGGGAGCACAGATACGCAGTATTTT	CASRIGGSTDTQYF
TRBD1	TRBJ2-1	TRBV2	NA	TGTGCCAGCAGGGATAGAAGACAGGGGGCTTACAATGAGCAGTTCTTC	CASRDRRQGAYNEQFF
NA	TRBJ2-7	TRBV18	NA	TGTGCCAGCTCACCGGGACCGGGAGATATCTACGAGCAGTACTTC	CASSPGPGDIYEQYF
TRBD2	TRBJ2-3	TRBV10-3	NA	TGTGCCATCAGTAAGACTAGCGGACGCACAGATACGCAGTATTTT	CAISKTSGRTDTQYF
NA	TRBJ1-5	TRBV7-2	few	TGTGCCAGCAGCTCGGGGGCAGGGGAGTGGCAGCCCCAGCATTTT	CASSSGAGEWQPQHF
TRBD1	TRBJ2-3	TRBV5-4	few	TGTGCCAGCAGCCTGGAGACAGGGGGAGCCACAGATACGCAGTATTTT	CASSLETGGATDTQYF
NA	TRBJ1-5	TRBV19	NA	TGTGCCAGTAGTATAGGAGGAGTTCAGCCCCAGCATTTT	CASSIGGVQPQHF
NA	TRBJ2-3	TRBV6-4	few	TGTGCCAGCAGTGACTCGGTTGGGGGAGCAGATACGCAGTATTTT	CASSDSVGGADTQYF